The sequence of this T cell receptor beta chain was determined in a study of CD8 T cells in ankylosing spondylitis. CDR3 length: 15 amino acids. Trimming stripped 0 bases from V and 2 bases from J, with 12 bases between. From germline, CDR1 is DFQATT and CDR2 SNEGSKA (reference sequence). Study-level points and caveats: Matched synovial fluid from ankylosing spondylitis patients was reported to be enriched for disease-linked clones. It appeared that ankylosing spondylitis blood was characterized by a TCR beta motif of roughly 8 highly homologous variants.

A remark on this clonotype: Antigen: not known.

TCRdb recomputed calls from the 5' RACE reads with MiXCR, one row per CDR3 protein. The sample has approximately 500,000 distinct CDR3 sequences, roughly 13% seen once. The TCR sequence derives from a male donor with ankylosing spondylitis. The source material was blood, either unsorted or a sorted T cell fraction (not recorded which). V gene TRBV20-1 combines with J gene TRBJ2-3, with D tentatively TRBD1 or TRBD2 (5 bases each). The DNA of the CDR3 is TGCAGTGCTAGAGATCCGGGGCAGGACACAGATACGCAGTATTTT. Translated, it gives CSARDPGQDTDTQYF.